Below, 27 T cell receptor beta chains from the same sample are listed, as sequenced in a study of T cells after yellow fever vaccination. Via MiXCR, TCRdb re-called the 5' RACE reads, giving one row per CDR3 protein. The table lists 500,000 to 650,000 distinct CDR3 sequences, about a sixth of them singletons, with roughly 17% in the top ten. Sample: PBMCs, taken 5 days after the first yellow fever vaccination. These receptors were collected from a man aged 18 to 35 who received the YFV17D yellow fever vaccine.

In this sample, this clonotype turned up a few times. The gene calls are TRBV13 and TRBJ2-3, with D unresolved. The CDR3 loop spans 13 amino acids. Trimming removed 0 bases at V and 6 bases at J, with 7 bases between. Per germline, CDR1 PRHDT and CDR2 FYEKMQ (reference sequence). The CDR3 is CASSLGESDTQYF. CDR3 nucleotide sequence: TGTGCCAGCAGCTTAGGTGAATCTGATACGCAGTATTTT.

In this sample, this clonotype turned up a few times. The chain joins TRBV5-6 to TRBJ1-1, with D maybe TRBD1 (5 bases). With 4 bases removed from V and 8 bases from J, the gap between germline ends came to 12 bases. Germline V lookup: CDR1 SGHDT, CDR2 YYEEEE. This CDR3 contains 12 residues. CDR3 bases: TGTGCCAGCAGCCGGGGCACGTTCGAAGCTTTCTTT. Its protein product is CASSRGTFEAFF.

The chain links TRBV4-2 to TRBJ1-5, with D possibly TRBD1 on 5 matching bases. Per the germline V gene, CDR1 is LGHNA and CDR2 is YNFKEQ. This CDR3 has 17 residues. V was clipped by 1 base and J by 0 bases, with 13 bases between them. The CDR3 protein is CASSQADRAYSNQPQHF. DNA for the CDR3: TGTGCCAGCAGCCAAGCCGACAGAGCTTATAGCAATCAGCCCCAGCATTTT.

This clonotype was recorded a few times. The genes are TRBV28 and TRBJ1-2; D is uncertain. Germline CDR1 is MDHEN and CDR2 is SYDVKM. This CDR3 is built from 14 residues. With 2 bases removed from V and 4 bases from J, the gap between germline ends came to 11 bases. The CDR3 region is CASSLRGMAYGYTF. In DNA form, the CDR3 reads TGTGCCAGCAGTTTACGGGGTATGGCCTATGGCTACACCTTC.

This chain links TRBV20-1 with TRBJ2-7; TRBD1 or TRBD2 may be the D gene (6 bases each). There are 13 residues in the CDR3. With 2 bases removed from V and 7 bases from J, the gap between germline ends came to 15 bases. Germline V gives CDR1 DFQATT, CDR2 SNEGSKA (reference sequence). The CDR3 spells CSARTGAEKEQYF. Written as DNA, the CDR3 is TGCAGTGCTAGAACGGGGGCGGAGAAAGAGCAGTACTTC.

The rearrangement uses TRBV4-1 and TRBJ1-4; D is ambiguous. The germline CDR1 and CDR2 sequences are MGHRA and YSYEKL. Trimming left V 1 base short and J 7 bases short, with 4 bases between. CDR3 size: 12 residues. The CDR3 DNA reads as TGCGCCAGCAGCCAAGTAACTGAAAAACTGTTTTTT. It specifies CASSQVTEKLFF.

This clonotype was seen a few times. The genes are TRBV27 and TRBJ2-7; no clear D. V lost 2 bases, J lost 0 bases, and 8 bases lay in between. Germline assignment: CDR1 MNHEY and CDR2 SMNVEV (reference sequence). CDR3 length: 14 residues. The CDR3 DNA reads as TGTGCCAGCAGTTTAAAACAGCACTCCTACGAGCAGTACTTC. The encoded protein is CASSLKQHSYEQYF.

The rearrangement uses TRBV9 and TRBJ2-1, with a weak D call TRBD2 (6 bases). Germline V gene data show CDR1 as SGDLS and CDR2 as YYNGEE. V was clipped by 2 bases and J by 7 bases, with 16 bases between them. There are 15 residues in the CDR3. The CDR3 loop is CASSVLGTGRNEQFF. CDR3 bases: TGTGCCAGCAGCGTCTTAGGGACTGGGAGGAATGAGCAGTTCTTC. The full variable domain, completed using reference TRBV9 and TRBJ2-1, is DSGVTQTPKHLITATGQRVTLRCSPRSGDLSVYWYQQSLDQGLQFLIQYYNGEERAKGNILERFSAQQFPDLHSELNLSSLELGDSALYFCASSVLGTGRNEQFFGPGTRLTVL.

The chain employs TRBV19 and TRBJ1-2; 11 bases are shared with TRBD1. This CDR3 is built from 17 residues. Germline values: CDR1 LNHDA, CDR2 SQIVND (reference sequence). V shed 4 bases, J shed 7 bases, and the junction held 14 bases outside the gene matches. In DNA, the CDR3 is TGTGCCAGTAGTACAAGACAGTTTCGGACAGGGGGCGTTGGCTACACCTTC. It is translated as CASSTRQFRTGGVGYTF.

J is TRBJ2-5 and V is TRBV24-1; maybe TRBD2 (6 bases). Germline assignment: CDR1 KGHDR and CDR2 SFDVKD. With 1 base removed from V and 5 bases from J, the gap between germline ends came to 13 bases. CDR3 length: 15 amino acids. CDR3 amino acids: CATSDLGGNRETQYF. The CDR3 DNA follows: TGTGCCACCAGTGATTTAGGAGGGAACCGGGAGACCCAGTACTTC.

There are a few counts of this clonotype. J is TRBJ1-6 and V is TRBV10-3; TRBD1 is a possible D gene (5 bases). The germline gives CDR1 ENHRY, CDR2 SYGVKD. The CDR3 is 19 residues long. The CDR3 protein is CAKWLGGAYYSSYNSPLHF. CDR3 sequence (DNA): TGTGCTAAATGGTTAGGAGGGGCGTATTATAGCTCCTATAATTCACCCCTCCACTTT.

The CDR3 DNA is TGTGCCAGCAGCTTATCGACAGGGGATGGCTACACCTTC. Amino acids: CASSLSTGDGYTF. This chain joins TRBV7-2 and TRBJ1-2; TRBD1 agrees at 8 bases. V was clipped by 2 bases and J by 6 bases; unmatched bases: 2. Germline assignment: CDR1 SGHTA and CDR2 FQGNSA. The CDR3 runs to 13 residues.

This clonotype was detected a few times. The CDR3 bases are TGTGCCAGCAGCGTTACAGGGGGCCCCGGGGAGCTGTTTTTT. Translated, it gives CASSVTGGPGELFF. The chain has TRBV9 and TRBJ2-2; 9 bases align to TRBD1. The CDR3 sequence is 14 residues long. V lost 2 bases to trimming and J lost 6 bases; unmatched junction nucleotides: 2. The germline CDR1 and CDR2 sequences are SGDLS and YYNGEE. The whole variable domain, remainder taken from reference TRBV9 and TRBJ2-2, is DSGVTQTPKHLITATGQRVTLRCSPRSGDLSVYWYQQSLDQGLQFLIQYYNGEERAKGNILERFSAQQFPDLHSELNLSSLELGDSALYFCASSVTGGPGELFFGEGSRLTVL.

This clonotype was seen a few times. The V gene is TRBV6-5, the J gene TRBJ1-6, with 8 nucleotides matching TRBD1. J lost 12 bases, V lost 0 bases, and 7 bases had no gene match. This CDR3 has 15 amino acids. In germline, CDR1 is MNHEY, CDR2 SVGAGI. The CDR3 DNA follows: TGTGCCAGCAGTTACTCGGGGCAGGGGGCAGTACCCCTCCACTTT. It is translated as CASSYSGQGAVPLHF.

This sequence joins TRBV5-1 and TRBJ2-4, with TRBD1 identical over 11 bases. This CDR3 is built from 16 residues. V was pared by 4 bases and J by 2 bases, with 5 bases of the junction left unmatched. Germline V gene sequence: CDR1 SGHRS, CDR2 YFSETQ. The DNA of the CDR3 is TGCGCCAGCAGCCGAGGACAGGGGGCGTCCAAAAACATTCAGTACTTC. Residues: CASSRGQGASKNIQYF.

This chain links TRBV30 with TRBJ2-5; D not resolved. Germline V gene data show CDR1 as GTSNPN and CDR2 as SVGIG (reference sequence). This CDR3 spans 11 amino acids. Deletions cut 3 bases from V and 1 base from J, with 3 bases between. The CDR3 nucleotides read TGTGCCTGGAGCAGCCAAGAGACCCAGTACTTC. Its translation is CAWSSQETQYF.

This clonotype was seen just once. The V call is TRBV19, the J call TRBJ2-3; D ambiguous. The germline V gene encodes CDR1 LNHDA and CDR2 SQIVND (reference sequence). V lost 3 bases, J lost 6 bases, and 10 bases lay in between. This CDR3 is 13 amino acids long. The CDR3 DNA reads TGTGCCAGTAGTATGTGGCTACGGGATACGCAGTATTTT. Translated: CASSMWLRDTQYF.

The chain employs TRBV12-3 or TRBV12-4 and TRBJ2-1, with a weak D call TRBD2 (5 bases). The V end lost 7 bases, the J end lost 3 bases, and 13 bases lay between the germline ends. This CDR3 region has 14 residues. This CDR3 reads CASTRVGIYNEQFF. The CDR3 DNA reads TGTGCCAGCACCCGGGTCGGGATCTACAATGAGCAGTTCTTC.

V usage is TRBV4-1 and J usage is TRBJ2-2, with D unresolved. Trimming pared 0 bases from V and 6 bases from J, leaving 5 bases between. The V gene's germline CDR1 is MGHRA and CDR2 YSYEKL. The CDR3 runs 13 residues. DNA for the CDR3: TGCGCCAGCAGCCAAGATCGGGCCGGGGAGCTGTTTTTT. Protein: CASSQDRAGELFF.

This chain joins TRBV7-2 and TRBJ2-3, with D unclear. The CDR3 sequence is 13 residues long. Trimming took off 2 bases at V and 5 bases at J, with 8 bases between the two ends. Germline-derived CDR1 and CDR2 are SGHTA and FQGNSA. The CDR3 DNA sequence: TGTGCCAGCAGCTTACCCGGCCGAGATACGCAGTATTTT. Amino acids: CASSLPGRDTQYF.

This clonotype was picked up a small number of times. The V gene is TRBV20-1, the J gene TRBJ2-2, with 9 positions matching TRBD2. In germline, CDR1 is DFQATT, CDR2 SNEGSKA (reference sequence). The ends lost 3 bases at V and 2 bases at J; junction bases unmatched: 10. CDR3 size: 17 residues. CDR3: CSARLERGATNTGELFF. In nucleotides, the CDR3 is TGCAGTGCTAGGTTGGAGCGGGGGGCGACTAACACCGGGGAGCTGTTTTTT.

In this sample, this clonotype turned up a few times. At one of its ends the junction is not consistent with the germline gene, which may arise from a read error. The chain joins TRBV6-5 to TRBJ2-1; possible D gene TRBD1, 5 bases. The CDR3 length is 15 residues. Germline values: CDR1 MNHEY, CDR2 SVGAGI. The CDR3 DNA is TGTGCCAGCACCCGTCCCAGGGCGGCCTACGATGAGCAGTTCTTC. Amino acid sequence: CASTRPRAAYDEQFF.

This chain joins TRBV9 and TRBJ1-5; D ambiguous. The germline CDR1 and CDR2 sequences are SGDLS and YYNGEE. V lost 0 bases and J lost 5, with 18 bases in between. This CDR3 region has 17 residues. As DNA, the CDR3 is TGTGCCAGCAGCGTAGTTCGGGAAGACTCCCCTCATCAGCCCCAGCATTTT. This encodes CASSVVREDSPHQPQHF.

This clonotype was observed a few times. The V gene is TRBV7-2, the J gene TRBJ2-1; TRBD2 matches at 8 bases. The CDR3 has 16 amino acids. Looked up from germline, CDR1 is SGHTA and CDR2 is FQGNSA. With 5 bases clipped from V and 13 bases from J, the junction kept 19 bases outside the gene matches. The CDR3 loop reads CASSPGGGLRATDQFF. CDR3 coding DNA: TGTGCCAGCAGCCCCGGGGGGGGTTTGAGGGCGACGGACCAGTTCTTC. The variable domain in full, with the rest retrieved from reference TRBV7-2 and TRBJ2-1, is GAGVSQSPSNKVTEKGKDVELRCDPISGHTALYWYRQSLGQGLEFLIYFQGNSAPDKSGLPSDRFSAERTGGSVSTLTIQRTQQEDSAVYLCASSPGGGLRATDQFFGPGTRLTVL.

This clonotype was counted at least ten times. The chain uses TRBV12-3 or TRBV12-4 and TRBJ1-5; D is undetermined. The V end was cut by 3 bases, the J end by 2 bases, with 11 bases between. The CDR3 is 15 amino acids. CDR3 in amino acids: CASSFRGWGNQPQHF. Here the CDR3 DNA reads TGTGCCAGCAGTTTCCGGGGATGGGGCAATCAGCCCCAGCATTTT.

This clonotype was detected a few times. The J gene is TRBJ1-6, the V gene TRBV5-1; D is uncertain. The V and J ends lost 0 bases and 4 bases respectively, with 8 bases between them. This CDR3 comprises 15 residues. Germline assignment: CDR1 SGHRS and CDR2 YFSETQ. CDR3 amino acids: CASSLGIGYNSPLHF. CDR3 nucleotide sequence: TGCGCCAGCAGCTTGGGAATCGGGTATAATTCACCCCTCCACTTT. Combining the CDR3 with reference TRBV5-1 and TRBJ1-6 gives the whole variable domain KAGVTQTPRYLIKTRGQQVTLSCSPISGHRSVSWYQQTPGQGLQFLFEYFSETQRNKGNFPGRFSGRQFSNSRSEMNVSTLELGDSALYLCASSLGIGYNSPLHFGNGTRLTVT.

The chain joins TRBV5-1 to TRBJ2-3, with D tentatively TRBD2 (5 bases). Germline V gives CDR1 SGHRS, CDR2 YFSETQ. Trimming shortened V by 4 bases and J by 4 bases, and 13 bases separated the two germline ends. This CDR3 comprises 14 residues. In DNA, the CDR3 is TGCGCCAGCAGCCCCACGGGGTTCCCAGATACGCAGTATTTT. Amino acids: CASSPTGFPDTQYF.